This TCR beta chain was recovered during a study of brain T cells in children with intractable seizures. Here immunoSEQ multiplex PCR was the method, and the copy in TCRdb shows in-frame clones only, minus some. The sample gives roughly 120,000 clones, 94% of which show up once; roughly 4% is in the top ten. Study results and limitations: Pre- and post-surgery blood differed in depth, so pre-surgery absences may be undersampling.

In this sample, this clone turned up once. Its antigen is not identified. Sequencing was limited to surgery cases with top T cell transcript signatures in brain tissue. Before surgery, patients took at least one anti-epileptic drug. The V gene's germline CDR1 is SGHKS and CDR2 YYEKEE (reference sequence). Trimming took 5 bases from V and 4 from J; bases not matched to a gene: 10. This CDR3 contains 15 residues. The V call is TRBV5-5, the J call TRBJ2-3; 7 bases match TRBD2. Sequencing used peripheral blood, obtained at surgery. This TCR came from a boy in the first two years of life with hemimegalencephaly and intractable seizures. CDR3 nucleotide sequence: TGTGCCAGCAGGAGAGGCGGGAGTGGCGCAGATACGCAGTATTTT. Translation: CASRRGGSGADTQYF.